This T cell receptor (beta chain) is drawn from a study of T-cell reconstitution after alpha-beta-depleted transplantation in children (dated by TCRdb to the mid-2010s). Turning to the overall study: The study quantitatively tracked T-cell immune reconstitution after TCRalphabeta/CD19-depleted allogeneic hematopoietic cell transplantation in children using TCR repertoire profiling.

Relative to germline, V is 5 bases shorter and J is 9 bases shorter, with 11 bases between their ends. The CDR3 numbers 13 residues from cysteine through phenylalanine. The CDR3 DNA has 39 bases and is translated from base 1. Ten or more counts support this clonotype. Its specific antigen is unknown. Base quality data are lacking; no much larger clone is found one base away. The method behind the library was PCR. These reads were obtained on an Illumina HiSeq 2500. Molecular barcoding was employed in the preparation of TCR libraries, with unique molecular identifiers being used to normalize TCRbeta repertoire quantification. The public sequencing data were trimmed at Q25 with fastp and processed into clonotypes with MiXCR by TCRdb, which kept only in-frame beta chains. When rows share a CDR3 protein, they turn into one entry using the most common DNA and genes. This sample comprises about 200,000 distinct CDR3 sequences, roughly 14% of them detected only once. The ten largest clones capture around 13% of the sample.

Sequences were derived from PBMCs from the stem cell graft donor, sampled from the stem cell graft. The sequence came from a human donor who donated a stem cell graft to a child with acute lymphoblastic leukemia. The sequence is built from TRBV12-3 or TRBV12-4 and TRBJ1-6; a tentative D call is TRBD1 (5 bases match). The CDR3 is CASSPGLGSPLHF. In nucleotides, the sequence is TGTGCCAGCAGTCCAGGGTTAGGTTCACCCCTCCACTTT.